The 26 T cell receptor beta chains below were found in one sample sequenced in a study of shared clonotypes between healthy human individuals. Measured with immunoSEQ multiplex PCR; TCRdb has only the in-frame clones, and not every one. The data show 2 million to 3 million clones, 80% to 95% seen once. The sample taken for sequencing was naive CD4+ T cells from PBMCs. Noted subset: CD45RA+ positively selected. The receptors come from a man younger than 35 in good health. Some clones in this sample may be carry-over from other donors' samples.

The CDR3 DNA reads TGTGCCAGCAGTCTTCCGTCGGGGAATGGCTACACCTTC. Its protein is CASSLPSGNGYTF. The chain links TRBV7-3 to TRBJ1-2; D is undetermined. Germline V gene sequence: CDR1 SGHTA, CDR2 FQGTGA. This CDR3 has 13 residues. Trimming took 6 bases from V and 6 from J, leaving 14 bases between them.

This chain connects TRBV6-6 to TRBJ2-7; no clear D gene. The germline V gene encodes CDR1 MNHNY and CDR2 SVGAGI (reference sequence). V was cut by 0 bases and J by 4 bases, with 7 bases left in between. The CDR3 is 13 amino acids. CDR3 in DNA: TGTGCCAGCAGTTACTCGACCCTTTACGAGCAGTACTTC. Protein product: CASSYSTLYEQYF.

V usage is TRBV19 and J usage is TRBJ1-5, with D maybe TRBD1 (5 bases). Germline values: CDR1 LNHDA, CDR2 SQIVND (reference sequence). V shed 2 bases and J shed 6 bases, with 14 bases lying between them. The CDR3 totals 15 residues. The CDR3 DNA reads as TGTGCCAGTAGTATAAGCGGGGGATTAGGTCAGCCCCAGCATTTT. This sequence encodes CASSISGGLGQPQHF.

In this sample, this clone turned up once. The sample contains more than one DNA sequence encoding this CDR3. The chain links TRBV19 to TRBJ2-2; no clear D gene. Germline CDR1 LNHDA, CDR2 SQIVND (reference sequence). This CDR3 has 12 residues. V lost 1 base, J lost 6 bases, and 3 bases lay in between. The CDR3, as DNA: TGTGCCAGTAGTATAGTTGCCGGGGAGCTGTTTTTT. This sequence encodes CASSIVAGELFF.

V gene TRBV6-6 combines with J gene TRBJ2-1, with 10 bases aligning to TRBD2. This CDR3 comprises 15 residues. With V trimmed by 6 bases and J by 4 bases, 6 bases remained unmatched. Germline V gene lookup returns CDR1 MNHNY and CDR2 SVGAGI (reference sequence). CDR3 protein: CASSVRTSGYNEQFF. The CDR3 DNA sequence: TGTGCCAGCAGCGTTAGGACTAGCGGATACAATGAGCAGTTCTTC.

This clone was detected once. The J gene is TRBJ2-2, the V gene TRBV6-5; 8 bases fit TRBD2. The CDR3 totals 16 residues. V dropped 1 base and J dropped 5; count of bases not matched to a gene: 6. Per germline, CDR1 MNHEY and CDR2 SVGAGI. The CDR3 sequence is CASSYWEGTRTGELFF. The CDR3 DNA reads TGTGCCAGCAGTTACTGGGAGGGGACTAGGACCGGGGAGCTGTTTTTT.

With respect to this clone: Distinct nucleotide sequences in the sample also encode this CDR3. The genes are TRBV28 and TRBJ1-2; the D is unclear. CDR1 and CDR2 (germline): MDHEN, SYDVKM. This CDR3 has 10 residues. V gave up 8 bases and J gave up 8 bases, with 9 bases separating them. CDR3 DNA sequence: TGTGCCAGCCAAAGGAGAGGCTACACCTTC. Its protein product is CASQRRGYTF.

The table lists this clone with a count of one. The chain carries TRBV14 and TRBJ2-3; 9 nucleotides match TRBD2. Losses at the gene ends were 0 bases for V and 6 bases for J; bases not matched to a gene: 7. This CDR3 spans 16 amino acids. Looked up from germline, CDR1 is SGHDN and CDR2 is FVKESK. The CDR3 sequence: CASSQELREGMDTQYF. Here the CDR3 DNA reads TGTGCCAGCAGCCAAGAGTTGCGGGAGGGTATGGATACGCAGTATTTT.

The chain combines TRBV27 with TRBJ1-1; D unresolved. The CDR3 has 12 amino acids. Per germline, CDR1 MNHEY and CDR2 SMNVEV (reference sequence). V was shortened by 9 bases and J by 1 base, with 9 bases between the two germline ends. CDR3 nucleotides: TGTGCCAGTTCGACGGGGAACACTGAAGCTTTCTTT. Translation gives CASSTGNTEAFF.

The J gene is TRBJ2-2, the V gene TRBV7-2; D unclear. V was cut by 1 base and J by 8 bases, with 11 bases left in between. The CDR3 runs 14 residues. Germline assignment: CDR1 SGHTA and CDR2 FQGNSA. DNA for the CDR3: TGTGCCAGCAGCTTAGTGGCAGCAGCGGGGGAGCTGTTTTTT. Translated, it gives CASSLVAAAGELFF. The full variable domain, completed using reference TRBV7-2 and TRBJ2-2, is GAGVSQSPSNKVTEKGKDVELRCDPISGHTALYWYRQSLGQGLEFLIYFQGNSAPDKSGLPSDRFSAERTGGSVSTLTIQRTQQEDSAVYLCASSLVAAAGELFFGEGSRLTVL.

On this clone itself: Other DNA sequences in the same sample also yield this CDR3. The rearrangement uses TRBV28 and TRBJ2-7; no reliable D call. The CDR3 has 12 amino acids. The V gene's germline CDR1 is MDHEN and CDR2 SYDVKM. The V gene lost 3 bases and the J gene lost 4 bases, with 7 bases spanning the gap. In DNA form, the CDR3 reads TGTGCCAGCAGTTTTTCAGTATACGAGCAGTACTTC. This codes for CASSFSVYEQYF.

The rearrangement joins TRBV4-2 to TRBJ2-1; D not resolved. The CDR3 runs 15 residues. V was trimmed by 5 bases and J by 0 bases, leaving 11 bases between them. Germline V CDR1 and CDR2: LGHNA, YNFKEQ. For the CDR3, the DNA is TGTGCCAGCAGCACAACTACCGGCTCCTACAATGAGCAGTTCTTC. This codes for CASSTTTGSYNEQFF.

This clone was found once. The rearrangement links TRBV5-4 to TRBJ1-1; no firm D call. CDR3 length: 14 residues. Looked up from germline, CDR1 is SGHNT and CDR2 is YYREEE (reference sequence). Trimming pared 5 bases from V and 1 base from J, leaving 12 bases between. The DNA of the CDR3 is TGTGCCAGCAGAAGGGTGGAGCAGAACACTGAAGCTTTCTTT. Residues: CASRRVEQNTEAFF. The full variable domain, completed using reference TRBV5-4 and TRBJ1-1, is ETGVTQSPTHLIKTRGQQVTLRCSSQSGHNTVSWYQQALGQGPQFIFQYYREEENGRGNFPPRFSGLQFPNYSSELNVNALELDDSALYLCASRRVEQNTEAFFGQGTRLTVV.

The chain couples TRBV5-1 to TRBJ2-1, with a tentative D call TRBD2 (6 bases). Trimming pared 1 base from V and 5 bases from J, leaving 10 bases between. CDR3 length: 14 amino acids. Germline loops: CDR1 SGHRS, CDR2 YFSETQ. The CDR3 DNA reads as TGCGCCAGCAGCTTGACCGGGAGAAACAATGAGCAGTTCTTC. Protein sequence: CASSLTGRNNEQFF.

V and J are TRBV18 and TRBJ2-1, with D unclear. This CDR3 is 15 amino acids long. Germline V CDR1 and CDR2: KGHSH, LQKENI. Trimming shortened V by 6 bases and J by 8 bases, and 20 bases separated the two germline ends. CDR3 nucleotides: TGTGCCAGCTCCCGGATAACTGGTACAATAGATGAGCAGTTCTTC. Amino acids: CASSRITGTIDEQFF.

The chain employs TRBV5-1 and TRBJ1-2, with 10 nucleotides matching TRBD1. The CDR3 loop spans 15 amino acids. Unmatched junction bases numbered 8, after V lost 5 bases and J lost 4 bases. CDR1 and CDR2 from the germline V gene are SGHRS and YFSETQ. The CDR3, as DNA: TGCGCCAGCAGTCCAGGGGACAGGGGTTCCTATGGCTACACCTTC. This sequence encodes CASSPGDRGSYGYTF.

This chain links TRBV5-8 with TRBJ1-5; TRBD1 matches at 7 bases. CDR3 length: 15 amino acids. CDR1 SGHTS and CDR2 YDEGEE come from the germline V gene. Unmatched junction bases numbered 4, after V lost 3 bases and J lost 1 base. Written as DNA, the CDR3 is TGTGCCAGCAGCTCAGGGGGATACAGCAATCAGCCCCAGCATTTT. It is translated as CASSSGGYSNQPQHF.

The sample holds one count of this clone. The chain is built from TRBV28 and TRBJ2-7; 11 nucleotides line up with TRBD2. The CDR3 covers 15 residues. The germline gives CDR1 MDHEN, CDR2 SYDVKM. The ends lost 1 base at V and 4 bases at J; junction bases unmatched: 3. CDR3 bases: TGTGCCAGCAGTTTATTGGCTAGCGGGAGGTACGAGCAGTACTTC. Translating gives CASSLLASGRYEQYF.

A word on this clone: The same CDR3 is also encoded by other DNA sequences in this sample. V and J are TRBV5-1 and TRBJ1-1; D possibly corresponds to TRBD1 (6 bases). Per germline, CDR1 SGHRS and CDR2 YFSETQ. CDR3 length: 14 residues. With 4 bases removed from V and 3 bases from J, the gap between germline ends came to 13 bases. CDR3 loop: CASSGSPGDTEAFF. The DNA of the CDR3 is TGCGCCAGCAGCGGATCTCCAGGGGACACTGAAGCTTTCTTT.

Note on this clone: A read error may be the cause here, since a much bigger clone is one base away. Other DNA variants within this sample encode the same CDR3. The CDR3 region has the DNA TGTGCCAGCTCACCACCTAGCGCAGATACGCAGTATTTT. This gives the protein CASSPPSADTQYF. The V call is TRBV18, the J call TRBJ2-3; tentatively, D is TRBD2 (5 bases). V lost 0 bases, J lost 4 bases, and 5 bases lay in between. Germline V gene data show CDR1 as KGHSH and CDR2 as LQKENI. The CDR3 is made up of 13 amino acids.

The rearrangement joins TRBV30 to TRBJ1-2; 8 nucleotides align to TRBD1. The germline V gene has CDR1 GTSNPN and CDR2 SVGIG (reference sequence). The CDR3 is 13 amino acids. Trimming removed 2 bases from V and 2 bases from J; junction bases left unmatched: 1. CDR3 region: CAWSRTGNYGYTF. The CDR3 DNA follows: TGTGCCTGGAGTCGGACAGGGAACTATGGCTACACCTTC.

CDR3 bases: TGTGCCAGCAGTGGGGGGACCTACGAGCAGTACTTC. It specifies CASSGGTYEQYF. V gene TRBV27 combines with J gene TRBJ2-7, with D maybe TRBD2 (6 bases). V lost 5 bases and J lost 2, with 7 bases in between. The CDR3 loop spans 12 amino acids. CDR1 MNHEY and CDR2 SMNVEV come from the germline V gene (reference sequence).

This clone was seen only once. This sequence joins TRBV28 and TRBJ2-5; 10 bases map to TRBD2. The CDR3 sequence is 17 residues long. The germline gives CDR1 MDHEN, CDR2 SYDVKM. V trimming: 6 bases; J trimming: 4 bases; junction bases outside the gene matches: 14. The CDR3 bases are TGTGCCAGCAGCCACGGACTAGCGGCCTTTTCGGGAGAGACCCAGTACTTC. Its protein product is CASSHGLAAFSGETQYF. Variable domain in full (rest from reference TRBV28 and TRBJ2-5): DVKVTQSSRYLVKRTGEKVFLECVQDMDHENMFWYRQDPGLGLRLIYFSYDVKMKEKGDIPEGYSVSREKKERFSLILESASTNQTSMYLCASSHGLAAFSGETQYFGPGTRLLVL.

The chain uses TRBV5-1 and TRBJ1-2; D uncertain. The CDR3 runs 12 residues. Trimming removed 4 bases at V and 6 bases at J, with 10 bases between. CDR1 SGHRS and CDR2 YFSETQ come from the germline V gene. CDR3 loop: CASSPDWDGYTF. CDR3 DNA sequence: TGCGCCAGCAGCCCGGACTGGGATGGCTACACCTTC.

V gene TRBV28 combines with J gene TRBJ2-5, with 7 bases matching TRBD2. The J call is doubtful: the DNA matches TRBJ2-7 better. This CDR3 has 15 residues. The germline V gene has CDR1 MDHEN and CDR2 SYDVKM. This CDR3 is CASSFRLAATYEQYF. The CDR3 nucleotides read TGTGCCAGCAGTTTTCGACTAGCAGCCACCTACGAGCAGTACTTC.

The V and J genes are TRBV5-1 and TRBJ2-7; 11 nucleotides line up with TRBD2. Germline assignment: CDR1 SGHRS and CDR2 YFSETQ. With V trimmed by 3 bases and J by 6 bases, 8 bases remained unmatched. The CDR3 has 15 amino acids. DNA for the CDR3: TGCGCCAGCAGCTCTGGGACTAGCGGCAGCCCCGAGCAGTACTTC. Residues: CASSSGTSGSPEQYF.